This passage covers 19 T cell receptor beta chains from one sample sequenced in a study of T cells in Graves' hyperthyroidism and ophthalmopathy. RNA transcripts provided the source from which TCR beta CDR3 regions were amplified. The HTBI primer set drove a first-round RT-PCR of the TCR CDR3. TCRdb processed the multiplex PCR reads anew with MiXCR; each CDR3 protein has one entry. Seen here are 550,000 to 600,000 distinct CDR3 sequences, 12% to 15% observed once, and the top ten hold roughly 7%. Material: blood. These receptors all come from a woman between 18 and 29 years old with Graves' ophthalmopathy.

V and J are TRBV7-8 and TRBJ2-3; 7 bases map to TRBD1. V shed 4 bases and J 3 bases; nucleotides not matched to a gene: 7. The CDR3 loop spans 15 amino acids. CDR1 is SGHVS and CDR2 is FQNEAQ in the germline V gene. Here the CDR3 reads CASSSTTGTTDTQYF. CDR3 nucleotide sequence: TGTGCCAGCAGCTCAACGACAGGGACGACAGATACGCAGTATTTT.

Many counts were recorded for this clonotype. CDR3 in DNA: TGCAGTGCTAGAGGGACAGAGAGGGGGAACACTGAAGCTTTCTTT. It is translated as CSARGTERGNTEAFF. This chain uses TRBV20-1 with TRBJ1-1, with a tentative D call TRBD1 (6 bases). Germline V gene data show CDR1 as DFQATT and CDR2 as SNEGSKA (reference sequence). This CDR3 has 15 amino acids. V was cut by 1 base and J by 1 base, with 13 bases left in between.

This clonotype was detected ten times or more. CDR3 nucleotides: TGTGCCAGTAGTATAGCTCCGGGACCACAATACGAGCAGTACTTC. Translated, it gives CASSIAPGPQYEQYF. This chain links TRBV19 with TRBJ2-7; D tentatively fits TRBD1 or TRBD2 (5 bases each). The germline V gene encodes CDR1 LNHDA and CDR2 SQIVND (reference sequence). CDR3 length: 15 amino acids. The V gene lost 1 base and the J gene lost 4 bases, with 14 bases spanning the gap.

Details on this clonotype: A much larger clone differs by one base, so this may be a read error. This chain joins TRBV20-1 and TRBJ1-3; the D gene is possibly TRBD1 (5 bases). The germline CDR1 and CDR2 sequences are DFQATT and SNEGSKA (reference sequence). The CDR3 is 18 amino acids. As DNA, the CDR3 is TGCAGTGCTGGGCGGGGACCACAGTGGCGGGCCTCTCGAAACACCATATATTTT. Translating gives CSAGRGPQWRASRNTIYF.

This clonotype was seen repeatedly, ten times or more. The chain employs TRBV4-1 and TRBJ2-5, with D possibly matching TRBD2 (6 bases). Deletions cut 4 bases from V and 7 bases from J, with 22 bases between. This CDR3 spans 16 amino acids. Germline V gives CDR1 MGHRA, CDR2 YSYEKL. The CDR3 region has the DNA TGCGCCAGCAGCCCCTCCGGACTGCCGGGAGTGGTGACCCAGTACTTC. The encoded protein is CASSPSGLPGVVTQYF.

In its sample, this clonotype was seen many times. The rearrangement joins TRBV6-1 to TRBJ2-2; 7 bases are a match to TRBD1. V shed 10 bases and J 1 base; nucleotides not matched to a gene: 9. The germline V gene encodes CDR1 MNHNS and CDR2 SASEGT. The CDR3 has 15 residues. The CDR3 DNA follows: TGTGCCACCAGGCCGGGACAGCTGAACACCGGGGAGCTGTTTTTT. Encoded protein: CATRPGQLNTGELFF.

The CDR3 is CAIVSEKHGYNEQFF. CDR3 nucleotide sequence: TGTGCCATCGTTAGCGAGAAACACGGCTACAATGAGCAGTTCTTC. The chain combines TRBV10-3 with TRBJ2-1; possible D gene TRBD2, 5 bases. The CDR3 consists of 15 residues. Per the germline V gene, CDR1 is ENHRY and CDR2 is SYGVKD. The V gene lost 8 bases and the J gene lost 3 bases, with 17 bases spanning the gap.

V usage is TRBV3-1 and J usage is TRBJ2-3; 8 nucleotides line up with TRBD2. The junction had 17 bases not matched to a gene; V was cut back by 0 bases and J by 3 bases. There are 20 residues in the CDR3. Germline lookup yields CDR1 LGHDT and CDR2 YNNKEL (reference sequence). CDR3 amino acids: CASSQDDWFALAGKTDTQYF. CDR3 in DNA: TGTGCCAGCAGCCAAGATGACTGGTTCGCCTTAGCGGGAAAAACAGATACGCAGTATTTT.

This clonotype appeared many times. CDR3 residues: CASSLRRVAQETQYF. The CDR3 DNA follows: TGTGCCAGCAGTTTACGCAGGGTGGCCCAAGAGACCCAGTACTTC. V usage is TRBV28 and J usage is TRBJ2-5, with a weak D call TRBD1 (5 bases). Trimming cost V 2 bases and J 1 base, with 11 bases left between them. This CDR3 has 15 amino acids. Germline CDR1 and CDR2: MDHEN and SYDVKM.

This clonotype was recorded at least ten times. The chain couples TRBV18 to TRBJ2-1; 8 bases fit TRBD1. CDR1 is KGHSH and CDR2 is LQKENI in the germline V gene. The V and J ends lost 1 base and 5 bases, in that order; junction bases with no gene match: 7. The CDR3 runs to 16 residues. The CDR3 protein is CASSPLRTGSDNEQFF. For the CDR3, the DNA is TGTGCCAGCTCACCACTTAGGACAGGGAGCGACAATGAGCAGTTCTTC.

The table lists this clonotype with a few counts. The genes are TRBV4-2 and TRBJ2-7; D is ambiguous. The CDR3 consists of 12 residues. Looked up from germline, CDR1 is LGHNA and CDR2 is YNFKEQ. Trimming took 0 bases from V and 8 from J, leaving 8 bases between them. Here the CDR3 reads CASSQDATQQYF. The CDR3 DNA reads as TGTGCCAGCAGCCAAGATGCCACACAGCAGTACTTC.

This clonotype was detected a few times. Here the CDR3 reads CASARDSYYNEQFF. The CDR3 DNA reads as TGTGCCAGCGCCCGGGACAGCTACTACAATGAGCAGTTCTTC. The gene calls are TRBV27 and TRBJ2-1; 7 positions match TRBD1. Germline trimming cut 8 bases from V and 3 bases from J; bases unmatched to any gene: 7. The germline V gene has CDR1 MNHEY and CDR2 SMNVEV (reference sequence). This CDR3 comprises 14 residues.

The V gene is TRBV9, the J gene TRBJ1-1; D uncertain. There are 14 residues in the CDR3. V was shortened by 0 bases and J by 0 bases, with 6 bases between the two germline ends. CDR1 SGDLS and CDR2 YYNGEE come from the germline V gene. This CDR3 is CASSVGPVNTEAFF. CDR3 bases: TGTGCCAGCAGCGTAGGGCCCGTGAACACTGAAGCTTTCTTT.

The chain recombines TRBV24-1 with TRBJ2-5; D is tentatively TRBD1 or TRBD2 (6 bases each). Germline-derived CDR1 and CDR2 are KGHDR and SFDVKD. The CDR3 is 16 amino acids. V was cut by 3 bases and J by 1 base, with 14 bases left in between. CDR3 region: CATSDGGRWPQETQYF. The CDR3 DNA follows: TGTGCCACCAGTGATGGGGGGCGGTGGCCCCAAGAGACCCAGTACTTC.

V usage is TRBV29-1 and J usage is TRBJ2-7; D remains unclear. Trimming left V 6 bases short and J 6 bases short, with 15 bases between. Germline CDR1 reads SQVTM; CDR2 reads ANQGSEA. The CDR3 has 12 amino acids. CDR3 residues: CSVPGLRGEQYF. The CDR3 region has the DNA TGCAGCGTCCCCGGGCTCAGAGGCGAGCAGTACTTC.

This clonotype was detected many times. J is TRBJ1-1 and V is TRBV11-3; possibly TRBD1 for D (6 bases). Germline V gene data show CDR1 as SGHNT and CDR2 as YENEEA. The CDR3 is 13 amino acids. V was clipped by 0 bases and J by 8 bases, with 10 bases between them. The CDR3 DNA sequence: TGTGCCAGCAGCTTAGAGGGCAGGGGCGAAGCTTTCTTT. Translating gives CASSLEGRGEAFF.

There are many counts of this clonotype. V and J are TRBV2 and TRBJ1-1, with D unclear. Germline values: CDR1 SNHLY, CDR2 FYNNEI. Trimming took 7 bases from V and 0 from J, leaving 9 bases between them. The CDR3 consists of 13 residues. This CDR3 reads CASIIRLNTEAFF. In DNA form, the CDR3 reads TGTGCCAGCATTATCAGATTGAACACTGAAGCTTTCTTT.

This clonotype was counted a few times. The chain joins TRBV2 to TRBJ2-6; no reliable D call. Trimming removed 11 bases from V and 0 bases from J, with 8 bases in between. CDR3 length: 13 amino acids. The V gene's germline CDR1 is SNHLY and CDR2 FYNNEI. The CDR3 region is CAYTGSGANVLTF. Written as DNA, the CDR3 is TGTGCCTACACGGGCTCTGGGGCCAACGTCCTGACTTTC.

This clonotype was recorded a few times. V and J are TRBV27 and TRBJ1-2, with D possibly TRBD1 on 5 matching bases. V was clipped by 6 bases and J by 8 bases, with 25 bases between them. The CDR3 loop spans 16 amino acids. The V gene's germline CDR1 is MNHEY and CDR2 SMNVEV (reference sequence). CDR3 loop: CASSLRATSFVSGYTF. CDR3 DNA sequence: TGTGCCAGCAGCCTCAGGGCGACCAGCTTTGTTTCGGGCTACACCTTC.